This TCR beta chain was sequenced for a study of blood T cell repertoires in COVID-19. Study-level background: Some COVID-19 samples were acute and others convalescent; all came from the United States, Italy and Spain. PBMCs, B-cell-depleted T cells, or T cells were the source of the cDNA or gDNA that made up the material.

This clone appeared once. As originally analysed: Quantification of nucleated cells was approximated via reference gene primer amplification. Libraries were prepared by immunoSEQ multiplex PCR; TCRdb keeps only in-frame clonotypes and omits some of them. From that table come the V and J calls and clone size; the DNA was used to work out D and trimming. Among some 300,000 clones, around 88% were seen once, and the ten largest hold 13%. This TCR was recovered from a woman in her sixties or seventies with COVID-19, enrolled during active disease. Sequencing was performed on peripheral blood.

The CDR3 here is CASSLGTGVGESNQPQHF. CDR3 sequence (DNA): TGCGCCAGCAGCTTGGGGACAGGGGTAGGTGAAAGCAATCAGCCCCAGCATTTT. The V and J genes are TRBV5-1 and TRBJ1-5, with TRBD1 matching 9 bases. V shed 0 bases, J shed 1 base, and the junction held 8 bases outside the gene matches. This CDR3 has 18 amino acids. Looked up from germline, CDR1 is SGHRS and CDR2 is YFSETQ.